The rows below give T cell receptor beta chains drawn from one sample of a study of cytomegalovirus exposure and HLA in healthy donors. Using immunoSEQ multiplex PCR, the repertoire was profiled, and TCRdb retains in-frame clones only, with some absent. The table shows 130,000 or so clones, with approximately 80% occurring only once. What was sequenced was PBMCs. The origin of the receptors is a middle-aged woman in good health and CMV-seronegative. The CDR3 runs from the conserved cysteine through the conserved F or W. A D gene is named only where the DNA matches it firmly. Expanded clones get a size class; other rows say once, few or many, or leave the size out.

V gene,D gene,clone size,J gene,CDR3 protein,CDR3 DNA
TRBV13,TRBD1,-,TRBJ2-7,CASSLQTGTGYYEQYF,TGTGCCAGCAGCTTACAAACCGGGACAGGGTACTACGAGCAGTACTTC
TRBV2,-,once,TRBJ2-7,CASSDQLGKEAYEQYF,TGTGCCAGCAGTGATCAGTTGGGGAAGGAGGCCTACGAGCAGTACTTC
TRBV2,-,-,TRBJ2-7,CAGSNRDHSYEQYF,TGTGCCGGATCCAACAGGGACCACTCCTACGAGCAGTACTTC
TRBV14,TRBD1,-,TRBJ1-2,CASSQSGTGFGYTF,TGTGCCAGCAGCCAGTCCGGGACAGGGTTTGGCTACACCTTC
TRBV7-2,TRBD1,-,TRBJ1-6,CASSLFPGQVNSPLHF,TGTGCCAGCAGCTTATTTCCGGGACAGGTTAATTCACCCCTCCACTTT
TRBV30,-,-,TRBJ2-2,CAVTRSITGELFF,TGTGCCGTGACTAGAAGTATCACCGGGGAGCTGTTTTTT
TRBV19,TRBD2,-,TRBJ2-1,CATRTSGSLYNEQFF,TGTGCCACCCGGACTAGCGGGAGCCTATACAATGAGCAGTTCTTC
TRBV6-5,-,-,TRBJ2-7,CASRRQLSSYEQYF,TGTGCCAGCAGACGACAGCTTAGTTCCTACGAGCAGTACTTC
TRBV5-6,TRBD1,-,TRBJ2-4,CASSLVGRGRENIQYF,TGTGCCAGCAGCTTGGTAGGCAGGGGGCGTGAAAACATTCAGTACTTC
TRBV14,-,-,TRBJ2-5,CASSHGSRETQYF,TGTGCCAGCAGCCACGGGAGTCGAGAGACCCAGTACTTC
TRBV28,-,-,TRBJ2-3,CASFPAPRADTQYF,TGTGCCAGCTTTCCGGCCCCCCGGGCAGATACGCAGTATTTT
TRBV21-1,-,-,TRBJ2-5,CARGTTDRGGTQYF,TGTGCCAGGGGGACTACCGACCGGGGTGGGACCCAGTACTTC
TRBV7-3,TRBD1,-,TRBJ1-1,CASGQGKNTEAFF,TGTGCCAGCGGACAGGGGAAGAACACTGAAGCTTTCTTT
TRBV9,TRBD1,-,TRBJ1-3,CASSEGGQGLAGNTIYF,TGTGCCAGCAGCGAGGGGGGACAGGGACTGGCCGGAAACACCATATATTTT
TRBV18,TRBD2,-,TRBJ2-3,CASSPQMLRAGGADTQYF,TGTGCCAGCTCACCACAGATGTTGCGAGCGGGGGGGGCAGATACGCAGTATTTT
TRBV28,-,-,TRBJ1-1,CAIQGNTEAFF,TGTGCCATCCAGGGGAACACTGAAGCTTTCTTT
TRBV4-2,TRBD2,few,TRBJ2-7,CASSQDLTSGSSYEQYF,TGTGCCAGCAGCCAAGATCTAACTAGCGGAAGCTCCTACGAGCAGTACTTC
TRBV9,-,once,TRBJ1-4,CASGRRGGLGTNEKLFF,TGTGCCAGCGGAAGGAGGGGGGGACTTGGGACTAATGAAAAACTGTTTTTT
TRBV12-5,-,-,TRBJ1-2,CASGLDGTQGLYGYTF,TGTGCTAGTGGTTTGGACGGCACCCAGGGTCTCTATGGCTACACCTTC
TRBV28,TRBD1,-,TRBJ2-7,CASSLIGRDSPEQYF,TGTGCCAGCAGCCTGATAGGCCGGGACAGCCCCGAGCAGTACTTC
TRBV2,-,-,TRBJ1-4,CASSESVTNEKLFF,TGTGCCAGCAGTGAGTCGGTAACTAATGAAAAACTGTTTTTT
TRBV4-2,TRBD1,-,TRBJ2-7,CASSQQAGQGYEQYF,TGTGCCAGCAGCCAGCAGGCGGGACAGGGCTACGAGCAGTACTTC
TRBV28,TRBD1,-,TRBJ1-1,CASSLKGALMTEAFF,TGTGCCAGCAGTTTAAAGGGGGCGCTAATGACTGAAGCTTTCTTT
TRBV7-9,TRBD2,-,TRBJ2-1,CASSFSGREDDEQFF,TGTGCCAGCAGCTTCTCGGGGCGGGAGGACGATGAGCAGTTCTTC
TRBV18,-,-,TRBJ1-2,CASSPWSGSYGYTF,TGTGCCAGCTCACCATGGTCAGGGTCCTATGGCTACACCTTC
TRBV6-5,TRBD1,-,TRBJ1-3,CASSWDRGGSGNTIYF,TGTGCCAGCAGTTGGGACAGGGGGGGCTCTGGAAACACCATATATTTT
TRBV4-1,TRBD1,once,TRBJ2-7,CASSQDPRTGYEQYF,TGCGCCAGCAGCCAAGATCCCCGGACAGGCTACGAGCAGTACTTC
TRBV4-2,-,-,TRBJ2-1,CASSSTMVSHNEQFF,TGTGCCAGCAGCTCAACTATGGTTAGCCACAATGAGCAGTTCTTC
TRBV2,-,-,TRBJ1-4,CASSDPTATNEKLFF,TGTGCCAGCAGTGACCCGACAGCAACTAATGAAAAACTGTTTTTT
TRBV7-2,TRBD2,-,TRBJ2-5,CASSKILAGGLETQYF,TGTGCCAGCAGCAAAATACTAGCGGGAGGGCTGGAGACCCAGTACTTC
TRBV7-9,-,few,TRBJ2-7,CASSRNPGNPYEQYF,TGTGCCAGCAGCCGGAACCCAGGGAACCCCTACGAGCAGTACTTC
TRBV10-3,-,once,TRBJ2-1,CAISDVGAINEQFF,TGTGCCATCAGTGACGTAGGGGCAATTAATGAGCAGTTCTTC
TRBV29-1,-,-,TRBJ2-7,CSARDTSNEQYF,TGCAGCGCCCGGGACACCTCTAATGAGCAGTACTTC
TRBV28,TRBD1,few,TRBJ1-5,CASSSLQGGVQPQHF,TGTGCCAGCAGCTCATTACAGGGGGGAGTACAGCCCCAGCATTTT
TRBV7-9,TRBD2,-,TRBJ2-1,CASSPGLAGITYNEQFF,TGTGCCAGCAGCCCGGGACTAGCGGGGATAACCTACAATGAGCAGTTCTTC
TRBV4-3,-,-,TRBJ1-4,CASSRASQGGEKLFF,TGCGCCAGCAGCCGGGCTTCACAGGGTGGTGAAAAACTGTTTTTT
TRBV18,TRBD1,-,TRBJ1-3,CASSPLTGQGISGNTIYF,TGTGCCAGCTCACCACTTACGGGACAGGGGATCTCTGGAAACACCATATATTTT
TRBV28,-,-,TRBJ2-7,CASSWSGSSYEQYF,TGTGCCAGCAGTTGGTCGGGGAGTTCCTACGAGCAGTACTTC
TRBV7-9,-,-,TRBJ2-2,CATYPFPGGELFF,TGTGCCACCTATCCCTTCCCGGGCGGGGAGCTGTTTTTT
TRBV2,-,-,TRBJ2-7,CASRAGARAYEQYF,TGTGCCAGCAGAGCAGGGGCAAGAGCCTACGAGCAGTACTTC
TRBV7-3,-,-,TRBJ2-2,CASSSTGSATGELFF,TGTGCCAGCAGCTCCACAGGGTCAGCTACCGGGGAGCTGTTTTTT
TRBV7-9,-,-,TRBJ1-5,CASGPGRFNQPQHF,TGTGCCAGCGGACCGGGAAGGTTCAATCAGCCCCAGCATTTT
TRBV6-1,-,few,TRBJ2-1,CASSTGWVGPIF,TGTGCCAGCAGTACCGGGTGGGTGGGTCCCATCTTC
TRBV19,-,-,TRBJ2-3,CASTRPGADTQYF,TGTGCCAGTACCCGGCCGGGGGCAGATACGCAGTATTTT
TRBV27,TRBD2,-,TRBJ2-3,CASSDRLAGPTILSTDTQYF,TGTGCCAGCAGTGACAGACTAGCGGGACCCACCATCCTCAGCACAGATACGCAGTATTTT
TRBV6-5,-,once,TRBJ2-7,CASRMLTVTYEQYF,TGTGCCAGCCGAATGTTGACAGTAACCTACGAGCAGTACTTC